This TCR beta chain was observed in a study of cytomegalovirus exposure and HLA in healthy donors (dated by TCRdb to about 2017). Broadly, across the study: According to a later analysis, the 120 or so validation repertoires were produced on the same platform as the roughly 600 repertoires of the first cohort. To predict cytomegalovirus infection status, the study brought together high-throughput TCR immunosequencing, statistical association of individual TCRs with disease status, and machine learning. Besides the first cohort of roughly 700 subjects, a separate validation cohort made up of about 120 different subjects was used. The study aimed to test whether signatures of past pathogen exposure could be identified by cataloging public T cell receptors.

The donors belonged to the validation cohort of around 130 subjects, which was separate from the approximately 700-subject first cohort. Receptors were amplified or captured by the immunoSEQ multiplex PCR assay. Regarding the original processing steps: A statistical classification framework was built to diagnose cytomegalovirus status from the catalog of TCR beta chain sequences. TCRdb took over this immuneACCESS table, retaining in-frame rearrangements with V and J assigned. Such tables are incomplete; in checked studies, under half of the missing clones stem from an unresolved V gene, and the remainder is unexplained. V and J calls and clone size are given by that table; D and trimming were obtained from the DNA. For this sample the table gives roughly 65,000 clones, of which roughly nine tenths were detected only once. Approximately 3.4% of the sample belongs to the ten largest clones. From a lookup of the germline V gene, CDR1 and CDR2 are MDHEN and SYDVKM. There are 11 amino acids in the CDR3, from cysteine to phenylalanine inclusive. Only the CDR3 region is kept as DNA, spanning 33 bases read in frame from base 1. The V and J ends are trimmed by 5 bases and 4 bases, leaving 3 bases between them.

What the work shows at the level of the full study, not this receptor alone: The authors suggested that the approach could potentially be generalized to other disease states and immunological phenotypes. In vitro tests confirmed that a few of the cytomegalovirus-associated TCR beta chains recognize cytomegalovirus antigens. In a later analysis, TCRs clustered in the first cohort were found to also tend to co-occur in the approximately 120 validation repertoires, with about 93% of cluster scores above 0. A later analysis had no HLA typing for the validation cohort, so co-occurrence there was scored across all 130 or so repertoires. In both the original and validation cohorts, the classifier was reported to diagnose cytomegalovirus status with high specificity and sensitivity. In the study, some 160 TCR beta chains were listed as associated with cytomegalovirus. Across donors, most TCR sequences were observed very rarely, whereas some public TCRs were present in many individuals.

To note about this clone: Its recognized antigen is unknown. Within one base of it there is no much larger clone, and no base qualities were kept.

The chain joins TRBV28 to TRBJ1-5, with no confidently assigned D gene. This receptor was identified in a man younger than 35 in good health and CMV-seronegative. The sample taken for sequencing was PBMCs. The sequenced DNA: TGTGCCAGCAGTACTAATCAGCCCCAGCATTTT. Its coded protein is CASSTNQPQHF.